Reported below is one T cell receptor beta chain. Its antigen is unknown. The CDR3 totals 13 residues. V lost 5 bases and J 3 bases, leaving 11 bases between the germline ends. The germline V gene encodes CDR1 MDHEN and CDR2 SYDVKM. The record originates from a study of T cell responses to AZD1222 COVID-19 vaccine. Using immunoSEQ multiplex PCR, the repertoire was profiled, and TCRdb retains in-frame clones only, with some absent. The data show 98,000 or so clones, with around 84% seen just once and 3% to 4% held by the top ten. Study-level points and caveats: Regions 160-218 and 743-854 dominated among vaccine-associated CD4 TCRs spanning spike. Clonal diversity was possibly underestimated; the donors were predominantly white British and more often female. Unmutated variant regions are reportedly targeted by nearly half of spike-specific TCRs.

The TCR originated in an adult in good health. The chain carries TRBV28 and TRBJ2-7; D is unresolved. Sequencing was performed on peripheral blood, taken on day 0 of AZD1222 vaccination. The CDR3 loop is CASSNDGFYEQYF. CDR3 coding DNA: TGTGCCAGCAGTAACGACGGATTCTACGAGCAGTACTTC.